Presented here are 26 T cell receptor beta chains from one specimen sequenced in a study of T cell repertoires in cytomegalovirus infection (dated by TCRdb to between 2018 and 2020). These TCRs are of unknown antigen specificity. The sequencer listed for this sample is Illumina HiSeq 1500. TCRdb reworked the public reads: Q25 trimming with fastp, MiXCR clone assembly, productive beta chains retained. Entries that share a CDR3 protein sequence are merged under the most common genes and DNA. The sample has approximately 770,000 distinct CDR3 sequences on record, 25% to 30% of them singletons. The ten largest account for 10% to 15% of the sample. This sample's treatment or condition label indicates: in vitro stimulation with specific CMV peptide epitopes to enrich CMV-specific T cells. The sequenced sample was cultured CD8+ T cells from PBMCs, obtained from culture after CMV antigen stimulation. Source of these receptors: a human donor in good health (CMV status not recorded). Some clones in this sample may be carry-over from other donors' samples.

The CDR3 nucleotides are TGTGCCATCAGTGACCCTGACTTGGGTCGAGGATACGAGCAGTACTTC. Protein product: CAISDPDLGRGYEQYF. The V and J genes are TRBV10-3 and TRBJ2-7; no reliable D call. CDR1 and CDR2 (germline): ENHRY, SYGVKD. V was pared by 3 bases and J by 4 bases, with 19 bases between. There are 16 residues in the CDR3.

The rearrangement links TRBV28 to TRBJ2-3; 10 bases align to TRBD2. The germline V gene encodes CDR1 MDHEN and CDR2 SYDVKM. J was trimmed by 4 bases and V by 3 bases; bases with no gene match: 7. The length of the CDR3 is 16 residues. The CDR3 spells CASSFYSGGAADTQYF. CDR3 bases: TGTGCCAGCAGTTTCTACAGCGGGGGGGCCGCAGATACGCAGTATTTT.

The rearrangement links TRBV6-5 to TRBJ2-5, with TRBD2 identical over 7 bases. This CDR3 contains 16 residues. Germline CDR1 and CDR2: MNHEY and SVGAGI. Losses at the gene ends were 3 bases for V and 6 bases for J; bases not matched to a gene: 13. The CDR3: CASSYTWGGLDQTQYF. CDR3 nucleotide sequence: TGTGCCAGCAGTTATACATGGGGAGGACTAGACCAGACCCAGTACTTC.

The J gene is TRBJ2-2, the V gene TRBV29-1; D is unresolved. The CDR3 contains 12 residues. Trimming stripped 3 bases from V and 6 bases from J, with 8 bases between. Per the germline V gene, CDR1 is SQVTM and CDR2 is ANQGSEA. In nucleotides, the CDR3 is TGCAGCGTTGAGGGTATCGCCGGGGAGCTGTTTTTT. Protein product: CSVEGIAGELFF.

This clonotype turned up a few times. The chain is built from TRBV6-2 or TRBV6-3 and TRBJ1-2, with 10 bases fitting TRBD1. Losses at the gene ends were 3 bases for V and 6 bases for J; bases not matched to a gene: 10. Germline loops: CDR1 MNHEY, CDR2 SVGEGT. This CDR3 region has 16 residues. The CDR3 nucleotides are TGTGCCAGCAGTTATTTCGGGACAGGGGATTTGGATGGCTACACCTTC. Protein: CASSYFGTGDLDGYTF.

The chain employs TRBV12-5 and TRBJ2-1; 9 nucleotides line up with TRBD2. Germline CDR1 reads LGHNT; CDR2 reads FRNRAP. This CDR3 spans 16 amino acids. V shed 0 bases and J 13 bases; nucleotides not matched to a gene: 13. CDR3 nucleotides: TGTGCTAGTGGTTTGGTAGTGCGGGGGGGCTCCCTACTCCAGTTCTTC. It yields the protein CASGLVVRGGSLLQFF.

The chain recombines TRBV5-1 with TRBJ2-3, with 8 positions matching TRBD1. Germline loops: CDR1 SGHRS, CDR2 YFSETQ. Losses at the gene ends were 3 bases for V and 2 bases for J; bases not matched to a gene: 5. This CDR3 is built from 15 residues. The CDR3 region is CASSSDRALTDTQYF. In DNA form, the CDR3 reads TGCGCCAGCAGCTCGGACAGGGCACTCACAGATACGCAGTATTTT.

This clonotype occurred many times. The V gene is TRBV7-9, the J gene TRBJ1-3; the D gene is possibly TRBD1 (5 bases). Trimming shortened V by 5 bases and J by 0 bases, and 20 bases separated the two germline ends. The CDR3 length is 18 residues. The germline V gene encodes CDR1 SEHNR and CDR2 FQNEAQ (reference sequence). The CDR3 nucleotides are TGTGCCAGCAGCCCACGAAGAAGGGACGTCCTCTCTGGAAACACCATATATTTT. Its translation is CASSPRRRDVLSGNTIYF.

The sample holds a few counts of this clonotype. V and J are TRBV10-3 and TRBJ1-5, with D tentatively TRBD1 (6 bases). The V end was cut by 3 bases, the J end by 0 bases, with 18 bases between. The germline V gene encodes CDR1 ENHRY and CDR2 SYGVKD. CDR3 length: 18 residues. CDR3 in DNA: TGTGCCATCAGTGACCTCCCACGGACAGCATATAGCAATCAGCCCCAGCATTTT. Amino acid sequence: CAISDLPRTAYSNQPQHF.

J is TRBJ2-2 and V is TRBV20-1, with 7 bases that match TRBD1. The CDR3 has 15 residues. The germline CDR1 and CDR2 sequences are DFQATT and SNEGSKA (reference sequence). Trimming cost V 2 bases and J 1 base; bases outside gene matches: 4. CDR3 bases: TGCAGTGCTAGAACAGGGGTCGAGAACACCGGGGAGCTGTTTTTT. Residues: CSARTGVENTGELFF.

This clonotype was detected many times. The chain recombines TRBV7-2 with TRBJ2-2; D perhaps matches TRBD1 (5 bases). V lost 5 bases to trimming and J lost 2 bases, with 12 bases between them. Germline V gene lookup returns CDR1 SGHTA and CDR2 FQGNSA. CDR3 length: 15 residues. For the CDR3, the DNA is TGTGCCAGCAGCCGTCGGACACGAAACACCGGGGAGCTGTTTTTT. It translates to CASSRRTRNTGELFF.

The chain combines TRBV4-1 with TRBJ2-5, with 8 nucleotides matching TRBD2. The CDR3 totals 15 residues. Germline CDR1 is MGHRA and CDR2 is YSYEKL. V shed 0 bases and J 5 bases; nucleotides not matched to a gene: 5. The CDR3 loop is CASSQDWGLVETQYF. CDR3 sequence (DNA): TGCGCCAGCAGCCAAGATTGGGGACTAGTGGAGACCCAGTACTTC.

This clonotype was observed a few times. This chain uses TRBV29-1 with TRBJ2-5; D remains unclear. The V gene's germline CDR1 is SQVTM and CDR2 ANQGSEA. Trimming removed 6 bases from V and 5 bases from J, with 10 bases in between. The CDR3 consists of 11 residues. Here the CDR3 DNA reads TGCAGCGTGCGGCCCGCGGAGACCCAGTACTTC. It encodes CSVRPAETQYF.

The chain is built from TRBV27 and TRBJ2-1; D is unclear. Between the trimmed V and J ends, which lost 6 bases and 6 bases, there was a span of 15 bases. Per germline, CDR1 MNHEY and CDR2 SMNVEV (reference sequence). The length of the CDR3 is 14 residues. Written as DNA, the CDR3 is TGTGCCAGCAGCCCAGCGAGTTCGGGCAATGAGCAGTTCTTC. Its protein is CASSPASSGNEQFF.

This clonotype has just a few counts. V usage is TRBV3-1 and J usage is TRBJ2-7; 9 bases line up with TRBD1. V shed 6 bases and J 1 base; nucleotides not matched to a gene: 7. CDR3 size: 15 residues. Germline V gene data show CDR1 as LGHDT and CDR2 as YNNKEL (reference sequence). The CDR3 region is CASSPTGGESYEQYF. CDR3 bases: TGTGCCAGCAGTCCGACAGGGGGTGAATCCTACGAGCAGTACTTC.

This CDR3 reads CASSQERLGSNEQFF. The CDR3 DNA follows: TGTGCCAGCAGCCAAGAACGGCTGGGAAGCAATGAGCAGTTCTTC. This chain connects TRBV14 to TRBJ2-1; unclear D gene. In germline, CDR1 is SGHDN, CDR2 FVKESK. Trimming shortened V by 0 bases and J by 6 bases, and 12 bases separated the two germline ends. The CDR3 loop spans 15 amino acids.

The CDR3 protein is CASSYEGDEQFF. As DNA, the CDR3 is TGTGCCAGCAGTTACGAGGGAGATGAGCAGTTCTTC. This chain joins TRBV6-2 or TRBV6-3 and TRBJ2-1, with D perhaps matching TRBD2 (5 bases). Trimming took 2 bases from V and 8 from J, leaving 7 bases between them. Germline V lookup: CDR1 MNHEY, CDR2 SVGEGT. The CDR3 has 12 residues.

The chain links TRBV20-1 to TRBJ1-1; no clear D. Germline CDR1 is DFQATT and CDR2 is SNEGSKA (reference sequence). The CDR3 has 11 residues. Trimming shortened V by 0 bases and J by 13 bases, and 12 bases separated the two germline ends. Here the CDR3 DNA reads TGCAGTGCTAGAGAGGGTGGTGTCTATTTCTTT. Protein: CSAREGGVYFF.

This clonotype was detected once. This sequence joins TRBV9 and TRBJ1-5; the D is unclear. Germline V gene sequence: CDR1 SGDLS, CDR2 YYNGEE. V lost 2 bases to trimming and J lost 5 bases, with 14 bases between them. The CDR3 totals 15 residues. The CDR3 DNA reads TGTGCCAGCAGCGTTGGTCCGGGAAGGGATCAGCCCCAGCATTTT. Protein sequence: CASSVGPGRDQPQHF. The full variable domain, its missing parts supplied by reference TRBV9 and TRBJ1-5, is DSGVTQTPKHLITATGQRVTLRCSPRSGDLSVYWYQQSLDQGLQFLIQYYNGEERAKGNILERFSAQQFPDLHSELNLSSLELGDSALYFCASSVGPGRDQPQHFGDGTRLSIL.

A few counts support this clonotype. The rearrangement links TRBV12-3 or TRBV12-4 to TRBJ1-1, with 7 bases identical to TRBD1. This CDR3 spans 16 amino acids. V shed 5 bases, J shed 0 bases, and the junction held 9 bases outside the gene matches. CDR3 nucleotides: TGTGCCAGCAGTCCCGGGACAGACCCCATGAACACTGAAGCTTTCTTT. Translation gives CASSPGTDPMNTEAFF.

V gene TRBV6-2 or TRBV6-3 combines with J gene TRBJ2-1; TRBD2 aligns across 10 bases. The CDR3 spans 17 residues. CDR1 MNHEY and CDR2 SVGEGT come from the germline V gene. Trimming at V came to 2 bases and at J to 7 bases, leaving 11 bases not matched to a gene. CDR3 amino acids: CASSYVAGGPGPNEQFF. CDR3 DNA: TGTGCCAGCAGTTACGTAGCGGGGGGCCCCGGGCCAAATGAGCAGTTCTTC.

This chain connects TRBV10-2 to TRBJ1-2, with no clear D. This CDR3 comprises 12 residues. Germline assignment: CDR1 WSHSY and CDR2 SAAADI. The germline V and J ends were trimmed by 8 bases and 8 bases, with 15 bases remaining between them. The CDR3 nucleotides read TGCGCCAGCTGTAGCTGGCAGGTCGGCTACACCTTC. This sequence encodes CASCSWQVGYTF.

This clonotype has a count of ten or more. As DNA, the CDR3 is TGTGCCAGCAGCAAGTACAATGAGCAGTTCTTC. Translating gives CASSKYNEQFF. This chain links TRBV7-2 with TRBJ2-1; D not resolved. Between the trimmed V and J ends, which lost 5 bases and 4 bases, there was a span of 3 bases. The length of the CDR3 is 11 residues. CDR1 SGHTA and CDR2 FQGNSA come from the germline V gene.

The chain joins TRBV5-1 to TRBJ1-2, with D possibly being TRBD1 (5 bases). Germline V CDR1 and CDR2: SGHRS, YFSETQ. The V gene lost 2 bases and the J gene lost 3 bases, with 17 bases spanning the gap. The CDR3 consists of 16 residues. DNA for the CDR3: TGCGCCAGCAGCTTTCCATGGGACGGGGAAGACTATGGCTACACCTTC. Protein: CASSFPWDGEDYGYTF.

This clonotype came up a few times. The chain joins TRBV4-1 to TRBJ1-1; 8 bases match TRBD1. The CDR3 is 17 amino acids. CDR1 is MGHRA and CDR2 is YSYEKL in the germline V gene. After removal of 4 bases from V and 0 bases from J, the junction contained 10 bases not matched to a gene. CDR3 bases: TGCGCCAGCAGCCTTGGAGGTACAGGGGGAATGAACACTGAAGCTTTCTTT. Translating gives CASSLGGTGGMNTEAFF.

The rearrangement joins TRBV27 to TRBJ2-6; no definite D call. Trimming removed 6 bases from V and 1 base from J, with 13 bases in between. Germline V lookup: CDR1 MNHEY, CDR2 SMNVEV (reference sequence). The CDR3 length is 16 residues. The CDR3 nucleotides are TGTGCCAGCAGCACTCCATTAAGGTCTGGGGCCAACGTCCTGACTTTC. This translates into CASSTPLRSGANVLTF.